The subject of this entry is one TCR beta chain. Its target is not known. Primers for the PCR totalled 60 Vbeta and 13 Jbeta. Libraries were prepared by immunoSEQ multiplex PCR; TCRdb keeps only in-frame clonotypes and omits some of them. The data show about 110,000 clones, roughly two thirds seen once. These data originate in a study of cytomegalovirus exposure and HLA in healthy donors. Study results and caveats: The study flagged some 170 TCR beta chains as cytomegalovirus-associated. Later genetic work tied a missense DCLRE1C variant to beta-chain V and J trimming. In all likelihood, a cluster of highly shared sequence variants was a sequencing artifact. Later, TCR association rates were found to vary by HLA locus, highest for DRB1 and lowest for HLA-C.

The CDR3 consists of 18 residues. Germline lookup yields CDR1 LNHDA and CDR2 SQIVND (reference sequence). The V segment lost 3 bases and the J segment 0 bases; nucleotides outside the gene matches: 9. This sequence originates from a woman aged 30 to 39 in good health and CMV-seronegative. The sample consisted of PBMCs. This chain joins TRBV19 and TRBJ1-1, with TRBD1 identical over 11 bases. The DNA of the CDR3 is TGTGCCAGTAGTATGGACAGGGGGCTAGTGGGGATGAACACTGAAGCTTTCTTT. Amino acid sequence: CASSMDRGLVGMNTEAFF.